The clone carrying this T cell receptor beta chain was seen just once. Its specificity is not known. The CDR3 is made up of 14 amino acids. Germline CDR1 reads SQVTM; CDR2 reads ANQGSEA. Losses at the gene ends were 7 bases for V and 4 bases for J; bases not matched to a gene: 9. The data were taken from a study of T cell repertoires in cytomegalovirus infection. TCRdb analysed the reads with MiXCR anew, one entry per CDR3 protein. The repertoire holds 650,000 to 900,000 distinct CDR3 sequences, with around 29% as singletons. This clonotype was sampled from a human donor in good health (CMV status not recorded). Some clones in this sample may be carry-over from other donors' samples. The sequenced sample was cultured CD8+ T cells from PBMCs, obtained from culture after CMV antigen stimulation. The V and J genes are TRBV29-1 and TRBJ2-1, with 8 bases fitting TRBD1. Here the CDR3 reads CSGRPGQVYNEQFF. The CDR3 DNA sequence: TGCAGCGGCCGCCCGGGACAGGTATACAATGAGCAGTTCTTC.